The 23 T cell receptor beta chains listed next were all sequenced from one sample in a study of blood T cell repertoires in COVID-19. Libraries were prepared by immunoSEQ multiplex PCR; TCRdb keeps only in-frame clonotypes and omits some of them. The data contain 200,000 to 250,000 clones, approximately 80% of them singletons. Sequencing was done on a sample of peripheral blood. The source is a woman aged 35 to 49 with active or convalescent COVID-19.

V usage is TRBV10-2 and J usage is TRBJ1-2; a weak D match, TRBD1 (6 bases). Germline CDR1 is WSHSY and CDR2 is SAAADI. The CDR3 consists of 12 residues. The V end was cut by 3 bases, the J end by 5 bases, with 7 bases between. Here the CDR3 reads CASSEQGYGYTF. DNA of the CDR3: TGCGCCAGCAGTGAACAGGGATATGGCTACACCTTC.

This clone was counted a few times. The chain carries TRBV4-1 and TRBJ1-2; the D is unclear. Trimming left V 5 bases short and J 8 bases short, with 21 bases between. From germline, CDR1 is MGHRA and CDR2 YSYEKL. The CDR3 length is 15 residues. For the CDR3, the DNA is TGCGCCAGCAGCGTCCGGTGGGGAGGGCCTAGCGGCTACACCTTC. This translates into CASSVRWGGPSGYTF.

The chain uses TRBV9 and TRBJ1-1, with TRBD1 matching 8 bases. V lost 4 bases and J lost 5; bases outside the gene matches: 10. In germline, CDR1 is SGDLS, CDR2 YYNGEE. The CDR3 is made up of 15 amino acids. The CDR3 region is CASSPSQGAPTEAFF. In nucleotides, the CDR3 is TGTGCCAGCAGCCCTAGTCAGGGGGCCCCAACTGAAGCTTTCTTT.

The genes are TRBV7-9 and TRBJ2-1; 10 nucleotides match TRBD1. CDR3 length equals 15 residues. Germline values: CDR1 SEHNR, CDR2 FQNEAQ (reference sequence). V was pared by 7 bases and J by 6 bases, with 9 bases of the junction left unmatched. CDR3 bases: TGTGCCAGCACCCTCGCCCGGACAGGGGGCAATGAGCAGTTCTTC. Amino acids: CASTLARTGGNEQFF.

CDR3 in amino acids: CASSLPGYSPLHF. The CDR3 nucleotides read TGTGCCAGCAGTTTGCCCGGTTATTCACCCCTCCACTTT. The genes are TRBV12-3 or TRBV12-4 and TRBJ1-6; D call uncertain. Trimming pared 3 bases from V and 8 bases from J, leaving 8 bases between. The CDR3 spans 13 residues.

This chain links TRBV9 with TRBJ2-1, with a possible D match to TRBD1 (6 bases). The V end lost 3 bases, the J end lost 0 bases, and 10 bases lay between the germline ends. The CDR3 runs to 15 residues. Per germline, CDR1 SGDLS and CDR2 YYNGEE. The CDR3: CASSGGQYSYNEQFF. Here the CDR3 DNA reads TGTGCCAGCAGCGGCGGACAGTACTCCTACAATGAGCAGTTCTTC.

The chain has TRBV28 and TRBJ2-3; 12 bases map to TRBD2. With V trimmed by 6 bases and J by 4 bases, 5 bases remained unmatched. The CDR3 extends over 15 amino acids. Germline CDR1 and CDR2: MDHEN and SYDVKM. The CDR3 reads CASRSSGGAADTQYF. CDR3 nucleotide sequence: TGTGCCAGCAGATCTAGCGGGGGGGCAGCAGATACGCAGTATTTT.

In its sample, this clone was seen once. The chain combines TRBV19 with TRBJ2-4; D not certain. The CDR3 consists of 11 residues. Trimming cost V 3 bases and J 7 bases, with 4 bases left between them. Germline V gene sequence: CDR1 LNHDA, CDR2 SQIVND (reference sequence). In DNA form, the CDR3 reads TGTGCCAGTAGTATGTCTAACATTCAGTACTTC. The encoded protein is CASSMSNIQYF.

The chain has TRBV7-9 and TRBJ2-3; D may be TRBD2 (5 bases). With 1 base removed from V and 1 base from J, the gap between germline ends came to 9 bases. Germline V gene sequence: CDR1 SEHNR, CDR2 FQNEAQ (reference sequence). The CDR3 extends over 15 amino acids. Here the CDR3 reads CASSLVVSGTDTQYF. DNA for the CDR3: TGTGCCAGCAGCTTAGTCGTTAGCGGCACAGATACGCAGTATTTT.

The chain carries TRBV9 and TRBJ1-2, with D possibly TRBD1 on 5 matching bases. CDR1 and CDR2 (germline): SGDLS, YYNGEE. The length of the CDR3 is 14 residues. Trimming stripped 1 base from V and 0 bases from J, with 7 bases between. The CDR3 sequence is CASSVQTANYGYTF. CDR3 DNA: TGTGCCAGCAGCGTACAGACAGCTAACTATGGCTACACCTTC. Complete variable domain (other parts from reference TRBV9 and TRBJ1-2): DSGVTQTPKHLITATGQRVTLRCSPRSGDLSVYWYQQSLDQGLQFLIQYYNGEERAKGNILERFSAQQFPDLHSELNLSSLELGDSALYFCASSVQTANYGYTFGSGTRLTVV.

The V call is TRBV19, the J call TRBJ1-6; TRBD1 agrees at 9 bases. Germline assignment: CDR1 LNHDA and CDR2 SQIVND (reference sequence). V shed 3 bases, J shed 10 bases, and the junction held 4 bases outside the gene matches. The CDR3 length is 14 residues. For the CDR3, the DNA is TGTGCCAGTAGTATGAACAGGGGGCAGTCACCCCTCCACTTT. Protein: CASSMNRGQSPLHF.

The genes are TRBV19 and TRBJ1-1; TRBD1 matches 9 bases. The trim removed 5 bases at V and 3 bases at J, leaving 10 bases unmatched. The germline V gene has CDR1 LNHDA and CDR2 SQIVND (reference sequence). CDR3 length equals 16 residues. CDR3 bases: TGTGCCAGTAGTCCACTGGGACAGGGAGGAGACACTGAAGCTTTCTTT. This translates into CASSPLGQGGDTEAFF.

This clone was seen a few times. This chain uses TRBV12-3 or TRBV12-4 with TRBJ1-2; 7 bases match TRBD1. CDR3 length equals 13 residues. After removal of 5 bases from V and 7 bases from J, the junction contained 7 bases not matched to a gene. The CDR3 here is CASSLGTALGYTF. CDR3 bases: TGTGCCAGCAGTCTCGGGACAGCCCTTGGCTACACCTTC.

The chain carries TRBV9 and TRBJ1-2; D may be TRBD1 (6 bases). CDR3 length: 14 amino acids. Trimming removed 3 bases at V and 8 bases at J, with 17 bases between. Germline V gene lookup returns CDR1 SGDLS and CDR2 YYNGEE. The CDR3 region has the DNA TGTGCCAGCAGCGCGAGCGACAGGAAAGGAGGCTACACCTTC. Translated, it gives CASSASDRKGGYTF. Full variable domain (missing parts from reference TRBV9 and TRBJ1-2): DSGVTQTPKHLITATGQRVTLRCSPRSGDLSVYWYQQSLDQGLQFLIQYYNGEERAKGNILERFSAQQFPDLHSELNLSSLELGDSALYFCASSASDRKGGYTFGSGTRLTVV.

There are a few counts of this clone. The V gene is TRBV2, the J gene TRBJ2-5, with 10 bases matching TRBD1. The length of the CDR3 is 14 residues. CDR1 SNHLY and CDR2 FYNNEI come from the germline V gene. Trimming took 6 bases from V and 5 from J; bases not matched to a gene: 6. CDR3 amino acids: CASRGTGAAETQYF. The CDR3 DNA sequence: TGTGCCAGCAGGGGGACAGGGGCGGCGGAGACCCAGTACTTC.

There are a few counts of this clone. The V call is TRBV25-1, the J call TRBJ1-2, with D possibly TRBD1 on 5 matching bases. Germline assignment: CDR1 MGHDK and CDR2 SYGVNS. The CDR3 contains 13 residues. Trimming took off 2 bases at V and 5 bases at J, with 9 bases between the two ends. The CDR3 loop is CASSEQGGYGYTF. CDR3 in DNA: TGTGCCAGCAGTGAACAGGGAGGGTATGGCTACACCTTC.

Details on this clone: Distinct nucleotide sequences in the sample also encode this CDR3. The chain carries TRBV28 and TRBJ1-2; D might be TRBD1 (6 bases). Per germline, CDR1 MDHEN and CDR2 SYDVKM. With 3 bases removed from V and 5 bases from J, the gap between germline ends came to 10 bases. This CDR3 comprises 13 residues. The chain's CDR3 is CASSLTGRYGYTF. CDR3 bases: TGTGCCAGCAGTTTGACAGGCCGGTATGGCTACACCTTC.

The chain joins TRBV3-1 (or the pseudogene TRBV3-2) to TRBJ1-3; 8 bases are shared with TRBD1. The germline gives CDR1 LGHDT, CDR2 YNNKEL (reference sequence). The CDR3 has 15 residues. The trim removed 5 bases at V and 1 base at J, leaving 4 bases unmatched. DNA for the CDR3: TGTGCCAGCAGCACCACAGGGGGATCTGGAAACACCATATATTTT. Its translation is CASSTTGGSGNTIYF.

This rearrangement joins TRBV18 to TRBJ1-5; 10 nucleotides match TRBD1. The length of the CDR3 is 15 residues. Germline loops: CDR1 KGHSH, CDR2 LQKENI. V shed 3 bases and J 4 bases; nucleotides not matched to a gene: 3. The CDR3 bases are TGTGCCAGCTCACCGGGGACAGGGGTGAATCAGCCCCAGCATTTT. As protein: CASSPGTGVNQPQHF.

CDR3 sequence reads: CASSFDRGNTEAFF. The CDR3, as DNA: TGTGCCAGCAGCTTTGACAGGGGAAACACTGAAGCTTTCTTT. The rearrangement uses TRBV11-2 and TRBJ1-1; 8 nucleotides match TRBD1. The length of the CDR3 is 14 residues. The J segment lost 2 bases and the V segment lost 3 bases, leaving 2 bases of the junction unmatched. The germline V gene encodes CDR1 SGHAT and CDR2 FQNNGV.

V and J are TRBV5-1 and TRBJ1-2; TRBD1 matches 10 bases. J lost 7 bases, V lost 7 bases, and 10 bases had no gene match. This CDR3 comprises 14 residues. Per the germline V gene, CDR1 is SGHRS and CDR2 is YFSETQ. The CDR3 loop is CASGSGTGVRGYTF. The CDR3 nucleotides are TGCGCCAGCGGGTCCGGGACAGGGGTCCGTGGCTACACCTTC.

This chain links TRBV2 with TRBJ2-5; 15 bases fit TRBD2. This CDR3 region has 16 residues. With V trimmed by 4 bases and J by 5 bases, 5 bases remained unmatched. Germline V gene data show CDR1 as SNHLY and CDR2 as FYNNEI. The CDR3 here is CASSGTSGGAVETQYF. The CDR3 DNA sequence: TGTGCCAGCAGTGGGACTAGCGGGGGGGCCGTGGAGACCCAGTACTTC.

The rearrangement uses TRBV6-5 and TRBJ1-1; D is undetermined. This CDR3 is built from 14 residues. Trimming left V 0 bases short and J 2 bases short, with 7 bases between. The germline gives CDR1 MNHEY, CDR2 SVGAGI. This chain's CDR3 is CASSYSRENTEAFF. For the CDR3, the DNA is TGTGCCAGCAGTTACTCTCGAGAAAACACTGAAGCTTTCTTT.